The present T cell receptor (beta chain) was sequenced within a study of blood T cell repertoires in COVID-19. Generated by immunoSEQ multiplex PCR, the TCRdb table keeps only in-frame clones and is missing some. The repertoire has 250,000 to 300,000 clones, approximately 88% of them found once; the top ten carry approximately 6.6%. V was pared by 2 bases and J by 1 base, with 15 bases of the junction left unmatched. Germline V gene sequence: CDR1 MDHEN, CDR2 SYDVKM. This CDR3 contains 20 residues. The chain combines TRBV28 with TRBJ1-4; TRBD1 aligns across 8 bases. This TCR was recovered from a woman aged 25 to 39 who had recovered from COVID-19. The sample was peripheral blood. The CDR3 protein is CASSLADGTGTLLTNEKLFF. CDR3 in DNA: TGTGCCAGCAGTTTAGCCGACGGGACAGGCACCCTCCTAACTAATGAAAAACTGTTTTTT.